This T cell receptor beta chain was recovered during a study of blood T cells in healthy people across ages. Regarding the study as a whole: Long-lived donors had more naive CD4+ cells and higher diversity than aged donors.

Russia was home to the donors, healthy Caucasian individuals aged roughly 6 to 100. They isolated at least 6.5 million PBMCs from each sample. Through a sample-barcoded 5' primer and a J-beta primer mix, a second PCR was run for about 7 to 12 cycles. TCRdb passed the 5' RACE reads through MiXCR, listing each CDR3 protein once. The profile shows some 1.8 million distinct CDR3 sequences, about two fifths of them singletons. Germline CDR1 reads LGHNA; CDR2 reads YSLEER. V shed 2 bases and J 3 bases; nucleotides not matched to a gene: 3. The CDR3 totals 14 residues. Regarding this clonotype: The antigen is unknown.

This clonotype was obtained from a human donor in good health. The sequenced sample consisted of blood. The V gene is TRBV4-3, the J gene TRBJ2-5; 7 positions match TRBD1. CDR3 coding DNA: TGCGCCAGCAGCCAATTCGACAGGGAAGAGACCCAGTACTTC. Protein sequence: CASSQFDREETQYF.